Each of the 32 T cell receptor beta chains below was sequenced from the same sample in a study of cytomegalovirus exposure and HLA in healthy donors. The PCR contained 60 Vbeta and 13 Jbeta primers. Produced via immunoSEQ multiplex PCR; TCRdb's table is partial and in-frame only. This table has 150,000 to 200,000 clones, about 59% appearing once. Sequencing used PBMCs. The receptors come from a man aged 35-49 years in good health and CMV-seronegative.

About this clone: Its ends do not fully match the called genes, so a read error is possible. This chain connects TRBV7-9 to TRBJ1-1; 10 bases align to TRBD1. The CDR3 runs 17 residues. In germline, CDR1 is SEHNR, CDR2 FQNEAQ (reference sequence). The CDR3 sequence: CSSSFELRDRGGTEAFF. The CDR3 DNA is TGTTCCAGCAGCTTTGAACTTAGGGACAGGGGAGGCACTGAAGCTTTCTTT.

V usage is TRBV6-5 and J usage is TRBJ2-5; D possibly corresponds to TRBD2 (6 bases). Looked up from germline, CDR1 is MNHEY and CDR2 is SVGAGI. V lost 6 bases, J lost 5 bases, and 13 bases lay in between. The CDR3 runs 13 residues. DNA of the CDR3: TGTGCCAGCAGAAGAAGGGGAGGCGAGACCCAGTACTTC. This codes for CASRRRGGETQYF.

V gene TRBV28 combines with J gene TRBJ2-7; D is possibly TRBD1 (7 bases). Trimming stripped 7 bases from V and 3 bases from J, with 22 bases between. The CDR3 sequence is 16 residues long. CDR1 and CDR2 from the germline V gene are MDHEN and SYDVKM. The chain's CDR3 is CASIRGAGLQNYEQYF. Here the CDR3 DNA reads TGTGCCAGCATCAGGGGGGCAGGGCTACAGAACTACGAGCAGTACTTC.

This clone was detected only a few times. J is TRBJ2-7 and V is TRBV5-6, with TRBD2 identical over 10 bases. CDR3 length: 16 residues. Germline V lookup: CDR1 SGHDT, CDR2 YYEEEE. Trimming at V came to 0 bases and at J to 6 bases, leaving 9 bases not matched to a gene. The CDR3 loop is CASSLAPGLAAPEQYF. CDR3 DNA: TGTGCCAGCAGCTTGGCCCCCGGACTAGCGGCCCCCGAGCAGTACTTC.

This clone was counted a few times. The chain couples TRBV6-5 to TRBJ1-1; possible D gene TRBD1, 5 bases. Germline CDR1 reads MNHEY; CDR2 reads SVGAGI. The CDR3 consists of 11 residues. Trimming shortened V by 7 bases and J by 8 bases, and 11 bases separated the two germline ends. This chain's CDR3 is CASTWGGEAFF. The CDR3 nucleotides read TGTGCCAGCACTTGGGGGGGGGAAGCTTTCTTT.

This CDR3 reads CSVTPTGGVTGELFF. DNA for the CDR3: TGCAGCGTTACCCCTACGGGGGGGGTCACCGGGGAGCTGTTTTTT. The chain couples TRBV29-1 to TRBJ2-2; 8 positions agree with TRBD2. The V segment lost 5 bases and the J segment 4 bases; nucleotides outside the gene matches: 9. The CDR3 extends over 15 amino acids. The germline V gene has CDR1 SQVTM and CDR2 ANQGSEA.

In this sample, this clone turned up a few times. The V and J genes are TRBV11-2 and TRBJ2-7; TRBD1 aligns across 9 bases. CDR3 size: 15 residues. The ends lost 0 bases at V and 3 bases at J; junction bases unmatched: 3. Germline CDR1 is SGHAT and CDR2 is FQNNGV. The CDR3 sequence is CASSLDWGQGYEQYF. CDR3 DNA: TGTGCCAGCAGCTTAGATTGGGGACAGGGCTACGAGCAGTACTTC.

J is TRBJ1-4 and V is TRBV5-1, with D uncertain. Germline loops: CDR1 SGHRS, CDR2 YFSETQ. CDR3 size: 15 residues. V lost 0 bases and J 2 bases, leaving 8 bases between the germline ends. Here the CDR3 DNA reads TGCGCCAGCAGCTTGGATTCGGGGACTAATGAAAAACTGTTTTTT. It yields the protein CASSLDSGTNEKLFF.

The chain has TRBV15 and TRBJ2-1; tentatively, D is TRBD1 (6 bases). The CDR3 extends over 15 amino acids. Germline values: CDR1 LNHNV, CDR2 YYDKDF (reference sequence). Deletions cut 0 bases from V and 1 base from J, with 7 bases between. The CDR3 protein is CATSRDRGSYNEQFF. CDR3 DNA sequence: TGTGCCACCAGCAGAGATAGGGGGTCCTACAATGAGCAGTTCTTC.

This chain uses TRBV23-1 with TRBJ1-2, with 7 bases identical to TRBD1. TRBV23-1 is noted as an ORF with a role that remains uncertain. V lost 4 bases and J lost 6; bases outside the gene matches: 14. The CDR3 totals 16 residues. CDR3 sequence: CASSLGGASRFDGYTF. The CDR3 nucleotides read TGCGCCAGCAGTCTAGGGGGCGCCTCCCGTTTCGATGGCTACACCTTC.

The chain employs TRBV7-2 and TRBJ2-5, with a tentative D call TRBD2 (5 bases). Germline loops: CDR1 SGHTA, CDR2 FQGNSA. The CDR3 has 16 residues. V was pared by 1 base and J by 3 bases, with 15 bases between. The DNA of the CDR3 is TGTGCCAGCAGCTTAGTAAAAGGGAGTGGTGAAGAGACCCAGTACTTC. Translating gives CASSLVKGSGEETQYF.

The chain employs TRBV5-1 and TRBJ1-2, with D possibly matching TRBD1 (6 bases). Trimming took off 0 bases at V and 3 bases at J, with 9 bases between the two ends. This CDR3 spans 14 amino acids. The germline gives CDR1 SGHRS, CDR2 YFSETQ. The CDR3 spells CASSLVGGDYGYTF. In DNA, the CDR3 is TGCGCCAGCAGCTTGGTTGGGGGCGACTATGGCTACACCTTC.

The chain employs TRBV5-4 and TRBJ2-7; TRBD2 is a possible D gene (5 bases). Between the trimmed V and J ends, which lost 4 bases and 5 bases, there was a span of 16 bases. The CDR3 loop spans 14 amino acids. The germline gives CDR1 SGHNT, CDR2 YYREEE (reference sequence). CDR3 in DNA: TGTGCCAGCAGCCCTACTAGAGGCTTCCACGAGCAGTACTTC. This sequence encodes CASSPTRGFHEQYF.

The chain joins TRBV6-1 to TRBJ1-1; D possibly corresponds to TRBD1 (5 bases). CDR1 and CDR2 (germline): MNHNS, SASEGT. This CDR3 region has 13 residues. V was clipped by 6 bases and J by 4 bases, with 12 bases between them. This chain's CDR3 is CASRDPRGTEAFF. In DNA, the CDR3 is TGTGCCAGCAGGGACCCTAGGGGCACTGAAGCTTTCTTT.

This clone came up a few times. This sequence joins TRBV10-3 and TRBJ1-5, with D uncertain. The ends were cut back, 4 bases at V and 2 bases at J, with 9 bases in the middle. The CDR3 runs to 14 residues. Germline CDR1 and CDR2: ENHRY and SYGVKD. DNA for the CDR3: TGTGCCATCAGTGCTTCGGGTGGCAATCAGCCCCAGCATTTT. Amino acid sequence: CAISASGGNQPQHF.

This chain uses TRBV5-8 with TRBJ2-5; TRBD1 might be the D (6 bases). V lost 2 bases and J lost 5, with 10 bases in between. The germline V gene encodes CDR1 SGHTS and CDR2 YDEGEE. This CDR3 region has 13 residues. CDR3 amino acids: CASSFWGQETQYF. As DNA, the CDR3 is TGTGCCAGCAGCTTCTGGGGGCAGGAGACCCAGTACTTC.

The sample holds a few counts of this clone. As DNA, the CDR3 is TGTGCCAGCAGGACAGGGGGAAGCACAGATACGCAGTATTTT. It yields the protein CASRTGGSTDTQYF. The gene calls are TRBV6-1 and TRBJ2-3; 9 bases map to TRBD1. The trim removed 6 bases at V and 0 bases at J, leaving 1 base unmatched. CDR1 is MNHNS, CDR2 SASEGT, per germline. This CDR3 region has 14 residues.

As to this clone: The junction and the germline gene differ at one end; a read error may be behind it. The gene calls are TRBV27 and TRBJ1-2, with 12 bases identical to TRBD1. The CDR3 contains 16 residues. Looked up from germline, CDR1 is MNHEY and CDR2 is SMNVEV (reference sequence). Written as DNA, the CDR3 is TGTGCCAGCAGGAAGAAGGGACAGGGGGCTAATTATGGCTACACCTTC. Protein product: CASRKKGQGANYGYTF.

The rearrangement joins TRBV13 to TRBJ2-3, with 11 nucleotides matching TRBD1. V was clipped by 5 bases and J by 4 bases; unmatched bases: 17. The germline V gene encodes CDR1 PRHDT and CDR2 FYEKMQ (reference sequence). This CDR3 has 19 residues. The CDR3 coding sequence is TGTGCCAGCAGCGGGGACAGGGGGTCCCCCATGAACCGTGCAGATACGCAGTATTTT. Residues: CASSGDRGSPMNRADTQYF.

The rearrangement joins TRBV10-3 to TRBJ2-1, with D tentatively TRBD1 (6 bases). The CDR3 is made up of 13 amino acids. V lost 6 bases, J lost 9 bases, and 15 bases lay in between. Germline-derived CDR1 and CDR2 are ENHRY and SYGVKD. The CDR3 bases are TGTGCCATCAGGGATGCCGGACAGCCTGAGCAGTTCTTC. This codes for CAIRDAGQPEQFF.

J is TRBJ2-7 and V is TRBV29-1; a possible D gene is TRBD1 (5 bases). Trimming removed 2 bases at V and 1 base at J, with 12 bases between. Germline CDR1 is SQVTM and CDR2 is ANQGSEA. The CDR3 extends over 14 amino acids. CDR3 region: CSVELAGRSYEQYF. The CDR3 DNA reads as TGCAGCGTTGAATTGGCAGGGCGGTCCTACGAGCAGTACTTC.

Comments on this clone: Germline and junction disagree at one end, which may indicate a read error. The chain carries TRBV7-9 and TRBJ2-7; 11 bases line up with TRBD1. CDR1 is SEHNR, CDR2 FQNEAQ, per germline (reference sequence). The CDR3 extends over 16 amino acids. This chain's CDR3 is CSSSLDRTGGGYEQYF. CDR3 sequence (DNA): TGTTCCAGCAGCTTGGACCGGACAGGGGGCGGGTACGAGCAGTACTTC.

The rearrangement joins TRBV7-9 to TRBJ2-7; TRBD1 matches at 8 bases. This CDR3 contains 17 residues. V dropped 5 bases and J dropped 4; count of bases not matched to a gene: 16. CDR1 and CDR2 from the germline V gene are SEHNR and FQNEAQ (reference sequence). As DNA, the CDR3 is TGTGCCAGCAGCGCGCCCAGGACAGGGCAAATTCATTACGAGCAGTACTTC. This translates into CASSAPRTGQIHYEQYF.

The J gene is TRBJ2-1, the V gene TRBV7-9, with TRBD1 identical over 7 bases. CDR3 length equals 18 residues. Germline V gene lookup returns CDR1 SEHNR and CDR2 FQNEAQ (reference sequence). With 5 bases clipped from V and 1 base from J, the junction kept 14 bases outside the gene matches. In DNA, the CDR3 is TGTGCCAGCAGCCCAACCCTGCGACAGGGTATGTCCTACAATGAGCAGTTCTTC. Its protein is CASSPTLRQGMSYNEQFF.

The V gene is TRBV7-6, the J gene TRBJ1-3, with 12 nucleotides matching TRBD1. V shed 2 bases, J shed 4 bases, and the junction held 6 bases outside the gene matches. The CDR3 spans 17 residues. Per the germline V gene, CDR1 is SGHVS and CDR2 is FNYEAQ. The CDR3 spells CASSLFVGTGGGNTIYF. The DNA of the CDR3 is TGTGCCAGCAGCTTATTTGTGGGGACAGGGGGCGGAAACACCATATATTTT.

This chain connects TRBV6-1 to TRBJ2-2, with no clear D. The CDR3 has 13 amino acids. Trimming took 7 bases from V and 0 from J, leaving 6 bases between them. The V gene's germline CDR1 is MNHNS and CDR2 SASEGT. CDR3 sequence (DNA): TGTGCCAGCACGCGGACGAACACCGGGGAGCTGTTTTTT. Its protein product is CASTRTNTGELFF.

The chain recombines TRBV4-1 with TRBJ2-3; 9 bases agree with TRBD2. The CDR3 contains 16 residues. V lost 2 bases, J lost 5 bases, and 8 bases stayed unmatched. Germline V CDR1 and CDR2: MGHRA, YSYEKL. CDR3 coding DNA: TGCGCCAGCAGCCAACGCGCTAGCGGGGCGATAGATACGCAGTATTTT. The encoded protein is CASSQRASGAIDTQYF.

The CDR3 reads CASSYRIGTGAYEQYF. The CDR3 nucleotides read TGTGCCAGCAGTTACCGTATCGGGACAGGGGCTTACGAGCAGTACTTC. The chain couples TRBV27 to TRBJ2-7; TRBD1 matches at 10 bases. The CDR3 loop spans 16 amino acids. Germline trimming cut 4 bases from V and 4 bases from J; bases unmatched to any gene: 10. Germline assignment: CDR1 MNHEY and CDR2 SMNVEV (reference sequence).

This clone was observed a handful of times. This CDR3 is also generated by other DNA sequences in the sample. The rearrangement joins TRBV5-4 to TRBJ2-5, with D perhaps TRBD1 (5 bases). V gave up 4 bases and J gave up 1 base, with 11 bases separating them. The CDR3 is 14 residues long. The germline gives CDR1 SGHNT, CDR2 YYREEE (reference sequence). In DNA, the CDR3 is TGTGCCAGCAGCCCCCAGGGTTTCCAAGAGACCCAGTACTTC. This gives the protein CASSPQGFQETQYF.

This clone came up a few times. This rearrangement joins TRBV7-9 to TRBJ2-1; 10 nucleotides line up with TRBD2. The CDR3 covers 16 residues. V trimming: 6 bases; J trimming: 6 bases; junction bases outside the gene matches: 11. The V gene's germline CDR1 is SEHNR and CDR2 FQNEAQ (reference sequence). CDR3 DNA: TGTGCCAGCAGTTATAAGAGCGGGGGGGCGGTCAATGAGCAGTTCTTC. This codes for CASSYKSGGAVNEQFF.

This clone was seen only a few times. The V and J genes are TRBV6-5 and TRBJ1-5; D might be TRBD1 (5 bases). This CDR3 has 15 residues. CDR1 MNHEY and CDR2 SVGAGI come from the germline V gene. Trimming removed 6 bases at V and 3 bases at J, with 15 bases between. As DNA, the CDR3 is TGTGCCAGCAGCTCCAATGGGGGGGTCAATCAGCCCCAGCATTTT. As protein: CASSSNGGVNQPQHF.

The chain carries TRBV7-9 and TRBJ1-5; a possible D gene is TRBD1 (6 bases). The V gene lost 0 bases and the J gene lost 6 bases, with 18 bases spanning the gap. The CDR3 length is 17 residues. Germline-derived CDR1 and CDR2 are SEHNR and FQNEAQ (reference sequence). The CDR3 loop is CASSLAAGADRGQPQHF. In nucleotides, the CDR3 is TGTGCCAGCAGCTTAGCCGCAGGGGCGGATAGGGGTCAGCCCCAGCATTTT.